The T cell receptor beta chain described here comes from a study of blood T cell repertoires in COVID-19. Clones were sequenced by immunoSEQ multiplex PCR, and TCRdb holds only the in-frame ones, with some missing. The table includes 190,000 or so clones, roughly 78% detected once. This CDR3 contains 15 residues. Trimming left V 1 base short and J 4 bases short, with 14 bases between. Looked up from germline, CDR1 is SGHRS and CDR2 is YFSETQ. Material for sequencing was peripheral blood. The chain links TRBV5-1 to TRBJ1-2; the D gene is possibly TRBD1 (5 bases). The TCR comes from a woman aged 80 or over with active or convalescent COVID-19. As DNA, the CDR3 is TGCGCCAGCAGCTTGACCCTCGACAGCTCCTATGGCTACACCTTC. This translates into CASSLTLDSSYGYTF.